These 2 T cell receptor beta chains originate from one sample sequenced in a study of cytomegalovirus exposure and HLA in healthy donors. PCR involved 60 Vbeta and 13 Jbeta primers. The method was immunoSEQ multiplex PCR; TCRdb's version includes in-frame clones alone and lacks a portion of them. Of about 120,000 clones listed, around four fifths are singletons. The sample comprised PBMCs. The receptors were sampled from a male donor in good health and CMV-seropositive.

The chain employs TRBV29-1 and TRBJ2-1; a possible D gene is TRBD1 (6 bases). CDR3 length equals 14 residues. Trimming shortened V by 6 bases and J by 3 bases, and 15 bases separated the two germline ends. Looked up from germline, CDR1 is SQVTM and CDR2 is ANQGSEA. The CDR3 region is CSVLGGRVYNEQFF. CDR3 nucleotides: TGCAGCGTCCTAGGGGGTCGTGTCTACAATGAGCAGTTCTTC.

This clone was observed a single time. The rearrangement uses TRBV9 and TRBJ2-2; 16 bases are shared with TRBD2. This CDR3 is built from 17 residues. Looked up from germline, CDR1 is SGDLS and CDR2 is YYNGEE. The trim removed 5 bases at V and 5 bases at J, leaving 6 bases unmatched. Written as DNA, the CDR3 is TGTGCCAGCAGTGGTTGGGGACTAGCGGGAGGGACCGGGGAGCTGTTTTTT. This encodes CASSGWGLAGGTGELFF.